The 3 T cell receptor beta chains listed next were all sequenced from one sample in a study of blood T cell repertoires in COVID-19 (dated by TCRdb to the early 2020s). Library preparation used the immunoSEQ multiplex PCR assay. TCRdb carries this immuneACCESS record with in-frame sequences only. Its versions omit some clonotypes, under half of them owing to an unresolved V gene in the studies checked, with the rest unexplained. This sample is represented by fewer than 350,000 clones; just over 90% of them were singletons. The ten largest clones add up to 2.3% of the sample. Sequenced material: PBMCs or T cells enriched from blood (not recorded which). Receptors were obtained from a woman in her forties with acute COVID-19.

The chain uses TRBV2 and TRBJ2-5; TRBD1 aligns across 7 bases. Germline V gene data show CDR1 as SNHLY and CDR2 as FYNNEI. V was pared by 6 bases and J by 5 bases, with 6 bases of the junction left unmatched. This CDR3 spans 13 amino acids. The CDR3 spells CASRGGLRETQYF. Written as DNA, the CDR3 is TGTGCCAGCAGAGGGGGCTTAAGGGAGACCCAGTACTTC.

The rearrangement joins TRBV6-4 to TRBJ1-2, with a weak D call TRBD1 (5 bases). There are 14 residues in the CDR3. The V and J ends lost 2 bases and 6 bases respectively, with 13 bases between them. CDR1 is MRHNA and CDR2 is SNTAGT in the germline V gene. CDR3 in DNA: TGTGCCAGCAGTGACGGGGGGACCGGGAATGGCTACACCTTC. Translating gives CASSDGGTGNGYTF.

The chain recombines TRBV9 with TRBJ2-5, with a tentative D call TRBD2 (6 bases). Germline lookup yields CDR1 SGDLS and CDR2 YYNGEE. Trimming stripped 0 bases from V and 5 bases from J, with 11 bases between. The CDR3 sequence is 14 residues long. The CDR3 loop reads CASSVAARGETQYF. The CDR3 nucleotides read TGTGCCAGCAGCGTAGCAGCACGGGGGGAGACCCAGTACTTC.